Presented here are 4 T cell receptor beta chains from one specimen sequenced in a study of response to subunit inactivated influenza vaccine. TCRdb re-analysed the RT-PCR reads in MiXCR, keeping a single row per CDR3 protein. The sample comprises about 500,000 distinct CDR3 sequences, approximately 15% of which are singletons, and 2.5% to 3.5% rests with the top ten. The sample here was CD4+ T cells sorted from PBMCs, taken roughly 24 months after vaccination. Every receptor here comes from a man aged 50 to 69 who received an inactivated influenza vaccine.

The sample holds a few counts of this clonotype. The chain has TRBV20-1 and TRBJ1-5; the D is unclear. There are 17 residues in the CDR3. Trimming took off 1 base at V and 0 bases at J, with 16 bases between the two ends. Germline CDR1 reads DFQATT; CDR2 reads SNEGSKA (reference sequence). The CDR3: CSARGGFRGSSNQPQHF. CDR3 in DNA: TGCAGTGCTAGAGGTGGTTTTCGGGGTTCTAGCAATCAGCCCCAGCATTTT.

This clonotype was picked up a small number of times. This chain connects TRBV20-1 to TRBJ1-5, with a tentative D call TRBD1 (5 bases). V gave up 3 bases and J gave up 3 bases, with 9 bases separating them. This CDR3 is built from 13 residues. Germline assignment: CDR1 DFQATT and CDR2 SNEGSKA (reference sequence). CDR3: CSASRGFNQPQHF. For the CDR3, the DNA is TGCAGTGCTAGCCGGGGCTTCAATCAGCCCCAGCATTTT.

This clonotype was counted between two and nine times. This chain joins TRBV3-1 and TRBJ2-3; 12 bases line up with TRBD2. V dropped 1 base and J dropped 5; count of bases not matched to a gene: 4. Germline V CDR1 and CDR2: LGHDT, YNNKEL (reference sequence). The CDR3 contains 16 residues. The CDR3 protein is CASSQASGGALDTQYF. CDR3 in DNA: TGTGCCAGCAGCCAAGCTAGCGGGGGGGCCCTAGATACGCAGTATTTT.

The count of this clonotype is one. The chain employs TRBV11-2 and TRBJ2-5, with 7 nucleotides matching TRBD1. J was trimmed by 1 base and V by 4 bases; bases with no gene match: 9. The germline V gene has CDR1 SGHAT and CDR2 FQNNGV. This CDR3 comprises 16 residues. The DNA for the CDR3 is TGTGCCAGCAGCTCATACCGGGACAGCCGCCAAGAGACCCAGTACTTC. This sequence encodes CASSSYRDSRQETQYF.